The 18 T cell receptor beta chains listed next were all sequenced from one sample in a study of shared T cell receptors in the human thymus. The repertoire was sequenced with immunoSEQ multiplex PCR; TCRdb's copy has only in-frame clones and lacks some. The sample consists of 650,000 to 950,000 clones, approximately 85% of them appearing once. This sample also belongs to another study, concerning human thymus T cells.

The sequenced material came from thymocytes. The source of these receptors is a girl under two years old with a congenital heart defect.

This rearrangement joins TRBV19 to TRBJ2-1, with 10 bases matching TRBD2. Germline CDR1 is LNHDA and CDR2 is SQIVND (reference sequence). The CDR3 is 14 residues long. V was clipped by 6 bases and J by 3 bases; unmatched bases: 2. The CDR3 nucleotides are TGTGCCAGTAGACTAGCGGGGTTCTACAATGAGCAGTTCTTC. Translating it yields CASRLAGFYNEQFF.

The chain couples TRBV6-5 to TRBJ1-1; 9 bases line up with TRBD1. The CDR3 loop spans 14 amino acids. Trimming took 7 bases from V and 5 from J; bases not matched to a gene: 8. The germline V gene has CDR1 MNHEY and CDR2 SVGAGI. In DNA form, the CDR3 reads TGTGCCAGCACCCCAGACAGGGGGGGGACTGAAGCTTTCTTT. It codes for CASTPDRGGTEAFF.

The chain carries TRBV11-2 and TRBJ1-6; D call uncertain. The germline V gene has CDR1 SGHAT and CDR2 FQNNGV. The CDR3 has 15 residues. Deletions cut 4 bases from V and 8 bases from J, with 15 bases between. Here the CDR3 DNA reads TGTGCCAGCAGCTCCCGTATCATGGCGGATTCACCCCTCCACTTT. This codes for CASSSRIMADSPLHF.

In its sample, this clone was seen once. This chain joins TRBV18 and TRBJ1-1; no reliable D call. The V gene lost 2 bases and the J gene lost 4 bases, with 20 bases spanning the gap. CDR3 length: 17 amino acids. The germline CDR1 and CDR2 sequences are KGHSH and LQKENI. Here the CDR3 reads CASSPAGAGRLSTEAFF. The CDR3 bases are TGTGCCAGCTCACCAGCGGGCGCCGGGCGTTTAAGCACTGAAGCTTTCTTT.

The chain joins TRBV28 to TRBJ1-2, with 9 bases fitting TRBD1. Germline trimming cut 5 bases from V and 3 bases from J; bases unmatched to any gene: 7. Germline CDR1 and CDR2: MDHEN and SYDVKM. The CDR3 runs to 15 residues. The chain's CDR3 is CASSTPTGGDYGYTF. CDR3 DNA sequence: TGTGCCAGCAGTACTCCGACAGGGGGGGACTATGGCTACACCTTC.

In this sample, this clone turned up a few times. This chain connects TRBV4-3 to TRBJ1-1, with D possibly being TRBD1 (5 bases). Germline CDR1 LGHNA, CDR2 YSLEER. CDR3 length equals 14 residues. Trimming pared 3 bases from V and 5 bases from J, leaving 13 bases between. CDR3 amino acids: CASSHKGGVTEAFF. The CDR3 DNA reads TGCGCCAGCAGCCACAAGGGAGGGGTGACTGAAGCTTTCTTT.

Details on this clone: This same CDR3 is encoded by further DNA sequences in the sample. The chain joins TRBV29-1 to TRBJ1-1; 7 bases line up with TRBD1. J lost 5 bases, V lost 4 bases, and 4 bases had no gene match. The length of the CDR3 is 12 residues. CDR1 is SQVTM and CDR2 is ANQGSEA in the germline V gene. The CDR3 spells CSVVPGGTEAFF. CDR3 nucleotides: TGCAGCGTTGTCCCAGGGGGTACTGAAGCTTTCTTT. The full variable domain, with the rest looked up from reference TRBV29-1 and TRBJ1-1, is SAVISQKPSRDICQRGTSLTIQCQVDSQVTMMFWYRQQPGQSLTLIATANQGSEATYESGFVIDKFPISRPNLTFSTLTVSNMSPEDSSIYLCSVVPGGTEAFFGQGTRLTVV.

For the CDR3, the DNA is TGTGCCAGCAGCTCCCGAGACACGGAATATAGCACAGATACGCAGTATTTT. It translates to CASSSRDTEYSTDTQYF. The rearrangement uses TRBV5-6 and TRBJ2-3; unclear D gene. Germline V CDR1 and CDR2: SGHDT, YYEEEE. The V end lost 3 bases, the J end lost 0 bases, and 17 bases lay between the germline ends. CDR3 length: 17 amino acids.

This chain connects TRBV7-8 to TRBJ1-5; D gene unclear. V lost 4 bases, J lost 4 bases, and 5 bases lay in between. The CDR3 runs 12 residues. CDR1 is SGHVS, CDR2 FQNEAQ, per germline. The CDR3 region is CASSSRNQPQHF. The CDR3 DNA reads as TGTGCCAGCAGCTCCCGTAATCAGCCCCAGCATTTT.

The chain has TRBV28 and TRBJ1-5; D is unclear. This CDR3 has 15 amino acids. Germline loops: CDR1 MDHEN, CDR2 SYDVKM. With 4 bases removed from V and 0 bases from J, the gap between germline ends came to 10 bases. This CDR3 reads CASSCIEISNQPQHF. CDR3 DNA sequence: TGTGCCAGCAGTTGCATTGAGATTAGCAATCAGCCCCAGCATTTT.

CDR3 sequence: CASREFGGYGYTF. In DNA form, the CDR3 reads TGTGCCAGCCGGGAGTTCGGTGGCTATGGCTACACCTTC. J is TRBJ1-2 and V is TRBV2, with D hard to call. Trimming shortened V by 8 bases and J by 4 bases, and 14 bases separated the two germline ends. The CDR3 length is 13 residues. The germline V gene has CDR1 SNHLY and CDR2 FYNNEI.

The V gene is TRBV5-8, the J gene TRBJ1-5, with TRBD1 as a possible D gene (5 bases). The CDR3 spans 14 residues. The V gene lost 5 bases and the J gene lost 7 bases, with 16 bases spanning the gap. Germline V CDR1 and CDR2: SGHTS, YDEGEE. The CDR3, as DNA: TGTGCCAGCAGGCGTAAGACCTGGGGCCAGCCCCAGCATTTT. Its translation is CASRRKTWGQPQHF.

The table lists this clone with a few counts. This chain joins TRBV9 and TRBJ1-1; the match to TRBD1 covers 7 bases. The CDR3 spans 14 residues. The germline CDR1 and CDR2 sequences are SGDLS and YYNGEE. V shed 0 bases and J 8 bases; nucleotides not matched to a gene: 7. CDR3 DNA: TGTGCCAGCAGCGTAGAGGGGACAGAGACCGAAGCTTTCTTT. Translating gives CASSVEGTETEAFF.

The CDR3 DNA sequence: TGTGCCAGCAGCTTAGACAGGACCTTTGAAGCTTTCTTT. Residues: CASSLDRTFEAFF. V is TRBV7-2 and J is TRBJ1-1, with a possible D match to TRBD1 (5 bases). Germline CDR1 SGHTA, CDR2 FQGNSA. The CDR3 is made up of 13 amino acids. V was clipped by 1 base and J by 7 bases, with 10 bases between them.

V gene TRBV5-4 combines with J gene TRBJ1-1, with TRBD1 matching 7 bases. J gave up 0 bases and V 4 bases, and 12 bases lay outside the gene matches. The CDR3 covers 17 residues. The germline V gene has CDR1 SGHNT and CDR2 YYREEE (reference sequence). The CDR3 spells CASSPRGRGRMNTEAFF. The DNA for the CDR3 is TGTGCCAGCAGCCCGAGGGGGCGCGGGCGCATGAACACTGAAGCTTTCTTT.

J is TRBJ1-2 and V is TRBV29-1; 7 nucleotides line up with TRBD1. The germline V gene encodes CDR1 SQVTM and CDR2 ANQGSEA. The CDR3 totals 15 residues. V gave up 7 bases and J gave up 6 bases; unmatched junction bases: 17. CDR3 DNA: TGCAGCGCCAAACGTGACAGGGCCCGGACGAATGGCTACACCTTC. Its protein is CSAKRDRARTNGYTF.

The CDR3 nucleotides read TGCGCCAGCAGTGAGTCGGGGGACTTTCGATATGGCTACACCTTC. It translates to CASSESGDFRYGYTF. The chain joins TRBV10-2 to TRBJ1-2; TRBD1 might be the D (5 bases). CDR1 is WSHSY and CDR2 is SAAADI in the germline V gene. V dropped 0 bases and J dropped 5 bases, with 13 bases sitting between them. The CDR3 is 15 residues long.

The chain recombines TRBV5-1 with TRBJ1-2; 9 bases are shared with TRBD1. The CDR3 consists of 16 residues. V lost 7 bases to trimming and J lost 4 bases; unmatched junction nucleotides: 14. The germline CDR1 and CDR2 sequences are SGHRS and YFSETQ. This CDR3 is CASRRSYRGPLYGYTF. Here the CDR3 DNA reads TGCGCCAGCCGACGGTCGTACAGGGGGCCCCTCTATGGCTACACCTTC.